These T cell receptor beta chains were read from a single sample in a study of radiotherapy plus CTLA-4 blockade in lung cancer. The protocol was immunoSEQ multiplex PCR, while the TCRdb copy is restricted to in-frame clones and leaves out a portion. The top ten clones hold approximately 11% of a sample with 35,000 to 45,000 clones, roughly 72% of them seen once. Sequences were derived from peripheral blood, sampled from a patient treated with radiotherapy plus ipilimumab. The receptor set was obtained from a human donor with non-small cell lung cancer who had stable disease on radiotherapy plus ipilimumab. Each CDR3 is given with its conserved first and last residue. D genes are given only for firm matches. Some rows have no size entry. The others give once, few or many, or a class for an expanded clone.

D,size,V,J,CDR3,DNA
NA,NA,TRBV5-1,TRBJ2-7,CASSPAEMGSGHEQYF,TGCGCCAGCAGCCCAGCGGAGATGGGGTCCGGGCACGAGCAGTACTTC
TRBD2,few,TRBV6-6,TRBJ2-1,CASSSRQRGEQFF,TGTGCCAGCAGTTCACGGCAGCGGGGGGAGCAGTTCTTC
TRBD2,few,TRBV7-3,TRBJ2-2,CASSLMSSGTGELFF,TGTGCCAGCAGCTTAATGTCTAGCGGAACCGGGGAGCTGTTTTTT
NA,NA,TRBV10-2,TRBJ2-7,CASLSWSGSYEQYF,TGCGCCAGCCTTTCTTGGAGCGGCTCCTACGAGCAGTACTTC
TRBD1,NA,TRBV11-3,TRBJ2-3,CASSLWALVDRSMPDTQYF,TGTGCCAGCAGCCTTTGGGCTTTGGTGGACAGGTCAATGCCAGATACGCAGTATTTT
NA,once,TRBV5-1,TRBJ1-3,CASSLAGSGNTIYF,TGCGCCAGCAGCTTGGCCGGGTCAGGAAACACCATATATTTT
TRBD2,NA,TRBV5-1,TRBJ2-5,CASRAGTSGLGETQYF,TGCGCCAGCAGAGCCGGGACTAGCGGCCTCGGGGAGACCCAGTACTTC
TRBD2,NA,TRBV29-1,TRBJ2-3,CSATSGFTDTQYF,TGCAGCGCTACTAGCGGTTTCACAGATACGCAGTATTTT
NA,few,TRBV2,TRBJ1-1,CASRQLSGSPAEAFF,TGTGCCAGCAGGCAACTATCCGGGTCTCCAGCTGAAGCTTTCTTT
TRBD2,NA,TRBV7-2,TRBJ2-3,CASSRRAGAGGPADTQYF,TGTGCCAGCAGCCGAAGGGCTGGGGCGGGGGGGCCCGCAGATACGCAGTATTTT
NA,NA,TRBV6-5,TRBJ1-1,CASSEGTLSEAFF,TGTGCCAGCAGTGAGGGTACTCTTTCTGAAGCTTTCTTT
NA,NA,TRBV6-1,TRBJ1-6,CATQDSRNSPLHF,TGTGCCACCCAGGACTCCCGTAATTCACCCCTCCACTTT
TRBD1,NA,TRBV18,TRBJ1-1,CASSRTGNTEAFF,TGTGCCAGCTCGAGGACAGGGAACACTGAAGCTTTCTTT
TRBD2,once,TRBV7-9,TRBJ2-7,CASSRLAPYEQYF,TGTGCCAGCAGCCGACTAGCGCCCTACGAGCAGTACTTC
TRBD1,NA,TRBV7-9,TRBJ1-2,CASSTTGGISGYTF,TGTGCCAGCAGCACCACAGGGGGCATCTCTGGCTACACCTTC
NA,NA,TRBV5-1,TRBJ2-1,CASSLKDRNTYNEQFF,TGCGCCAGCAGCTTAAAAGACAGAAATACCTACAATGAGCAGTTCTTC
TRBD2,NA,TRBV4-2,TRBJ2-3,CASSQDRGGATQYF,TGTGCCAGCAGCCAAGATCGCGGGGGGGCTACGCAGTATTTT
NA,NA,TRBV2,TRBJ1-2,CASSEAAGGNYGYTF,TGTGCCAGCAGTGAAGCGGCTGGAGGGAACTATGGCTACACCTTC
TRBD2,few,TRBV5-4,TRBJ2-5,CASRETSGGARETQYF,TGTGCCAGCAGGGAGACTAGCGGGGGGGCGCGCGAGACCCAGTACTTC
NA,NA,TRBV19,TRBJ1-2,CASSIIGQLTNYGYTF,TGTGCCAGTAGTATTATCGGACAGCTTACTAACTATGGCTACACCTTC
NA,NA,TRBV5-6,TRBJ1-3,CASSLVTYSGNTIYF,TGTGCCAGCAGCTTGGTCACCTACTCTGGAAACACCATATATTTT
TRBD2,NA,TRBV10-2,TRBJ2-5,CASSEWASGAGETQYF,TGCGCCAGCAGTGAGTGGGCTAGCGGGGCCGGGGAGACCCAGTACTTC
TRBD1,NA,TRBV5-4,TRBJ1-6,CASSLGQGGSPLHF,TGTGCCAGCAGCCTCGGACAGGGGGGTTCACCCCTCCACTTT
NA,NA,TRBV5-8,TRBJ1-4,CASSFRFNEKLFF,TGTGCCAGCAGCTTTCGGTTTAATGAAAAACTGTTTTTT
TRBD1,NA,TRBV6-1,TRBJ2-3,CASSEYRGLATDTQYF,TGTGCCAGCAGTGAGTACAGGGGCCTCGCCACAGATACGCAGTATTTT
NA,once,TRBV11-2,TRBJ1-1,CASSLVVNTEAFF,TGTGCCAGCAGCTTAGTAGTGAACACTGAAGCTTTCTTT
NA,NA,TRBV15,TRBJ1-1,CATSRDPLNTEAFF,TGTGCCACCAGCAGAGATCCTTTGAACACTGAAGCTTTCTTT
TRBD2,few,TRBV11-3,TRBJ2-5,CASSSGLAAQETQYF,TGTGCCAGCAGCTCTGGACTAGCGGCACAAGAGACCCAGTACTTC
TRBD1,once,TRBV5-6,TRBJ1-2,CASSLPGSQGGYGYTF,TGTGCCAGCAGCTTGCCCGGGAGCCAGGGGGGCTATGGCTACACCTTC
TRBD2,NA,TRBV5-1,TRBJ2-5,CASSLAGTSGGADQETQYF,TGCGCCAGCAGCTTGGCCGGGACTAGCGGGGGGGCCGATCAAGAGACCCAGTACTTC
TRBD1,NA,TRBV2,TRBJ1-3,CASSAGRDSSGNTIYF,TGTGCCAGCAGTGCGGGCCGGGACAGCTCTGGAAACACCATATATTTT
TRBD1,NA,TRBV5-6,TRBJ1-5,CASSLTGGQPQHF,TGTGCCAGCAGCTTGACAGGGGGTCAGCCCCAGCATTTT
NA,few,TRBV19,TRBJ1-5,CASSIRGGDQPQHF,TGTGCCAGTAGTATACGGGGGGGGGATCAGCCCCAGCATTTT
NA,NA,TRBV2,TRBJ1-3,CASSERRATTGNTIYF,TGTGCCAGCAGTGAAAGGAGGGCGACGACTGGAAACACCATATATTTT
NA,NA,TRBV11-3,TRBJ2-7,CASSPTGAVREQYF,TGTGCCAGCAGCCCGACAGGAGCGGTCCGCGAGCAGTACTTC
NA,NA,TRBV19,TRBJ1-1,CASSIALKGRAEAFF,TGTGCCAGTAGTATAGCCTTAAAAGGCAGGGCTGAAGCTTTCTTT